The source of this TCR beta chain is a study of vaccination effects on CD4 cells after COVID-19. The V and J ends lost 4 bases and 12 bases respectively, with 13 bases between them. The germline gives CDR1 MNHEY, CDR2 SVGAGI. This CDR3 has 12 amino acids. Peptide-pool stimulation followed by sequencing identified expanded antigen-specific CD4+ clonotypes in the ViraFEST assay. Culture proceeded for more than 8 days, and CD4+ T cells were then isolated. All study participants received two doses of BNT162b2 or mRNA-1273 vaccine. Profiled with immunoSEQ multiplex PCR; TCRdb holds only in-frame clones, not every one. The sample records 20,000 to 25,000 clones, 81% being singletons. To note about this clone: The antigen is not known.

Sequencing was performed on CD4+ T cells from PBMCs cultured with SARS-CoV-2 spike peptides, taken after COVID-19 vaccination. V is TRBV6-5 and J is TRBJ2-1; possibly TRBD1 for D (6 bases). The sequence came from a human donor who received a COVID-19 vaccine. Some clones in this sample may be carry-over from other donors' samples. The CDR3 nucleotides read TGTGCCAGCAGTTGGGGGCAGGGTGGGCAGTTCTTC. Translation gives CASSWGQGGQFF.